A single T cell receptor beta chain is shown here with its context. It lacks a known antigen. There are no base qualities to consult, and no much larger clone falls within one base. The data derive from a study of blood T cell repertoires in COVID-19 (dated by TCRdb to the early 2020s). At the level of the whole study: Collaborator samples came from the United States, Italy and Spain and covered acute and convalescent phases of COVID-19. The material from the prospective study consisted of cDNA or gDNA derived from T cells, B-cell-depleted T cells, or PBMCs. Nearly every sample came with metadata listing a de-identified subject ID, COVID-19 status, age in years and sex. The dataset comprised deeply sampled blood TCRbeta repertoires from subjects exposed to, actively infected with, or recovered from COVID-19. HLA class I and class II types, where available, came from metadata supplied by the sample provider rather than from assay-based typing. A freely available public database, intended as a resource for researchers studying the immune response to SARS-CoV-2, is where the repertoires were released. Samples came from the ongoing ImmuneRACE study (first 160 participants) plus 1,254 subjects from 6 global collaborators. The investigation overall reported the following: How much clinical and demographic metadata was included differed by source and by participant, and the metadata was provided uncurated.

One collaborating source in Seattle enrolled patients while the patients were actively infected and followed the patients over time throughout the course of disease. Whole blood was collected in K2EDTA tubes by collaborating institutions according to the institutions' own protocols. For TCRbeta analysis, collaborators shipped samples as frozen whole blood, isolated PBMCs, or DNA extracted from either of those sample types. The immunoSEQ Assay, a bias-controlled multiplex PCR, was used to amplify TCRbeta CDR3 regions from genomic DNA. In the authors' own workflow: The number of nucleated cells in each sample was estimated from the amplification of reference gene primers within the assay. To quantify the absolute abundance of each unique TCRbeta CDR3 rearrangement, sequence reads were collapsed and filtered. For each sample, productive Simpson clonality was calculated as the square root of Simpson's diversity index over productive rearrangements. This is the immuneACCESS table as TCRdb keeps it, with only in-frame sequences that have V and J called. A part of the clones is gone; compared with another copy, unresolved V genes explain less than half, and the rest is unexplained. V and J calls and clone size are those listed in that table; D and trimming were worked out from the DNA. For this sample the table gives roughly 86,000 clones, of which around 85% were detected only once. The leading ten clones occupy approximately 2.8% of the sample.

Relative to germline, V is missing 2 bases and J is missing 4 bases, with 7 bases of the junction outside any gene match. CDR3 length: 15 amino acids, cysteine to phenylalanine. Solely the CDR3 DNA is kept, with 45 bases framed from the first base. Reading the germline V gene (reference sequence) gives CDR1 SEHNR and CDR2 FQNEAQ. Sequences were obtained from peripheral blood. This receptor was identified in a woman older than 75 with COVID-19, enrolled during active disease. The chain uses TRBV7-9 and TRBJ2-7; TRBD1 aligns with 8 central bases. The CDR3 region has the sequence CASSLLAGGLYEQYF. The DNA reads TGTGCCAGCAGCTTACTGGCAGGGGGCTTGTACGAGCAGTACTTC.